A single T cell receptor (beta chain) is shown here with its context. Antigen unknown. Only in-frame clones appear in the TCRdb table, and some are missing; sequencing was by immunoSEQ multiplex PCR. The data contain 10,000 to 13,000 clones, approximately 77% of them singletons. These data are taken from a study of PD-1 blockade in classical Hodgkin lymphoma. Study results and caveats: Newly diagnosed patients had diversity similar to the baseline diversity of complete responders. Exclusion was the outcome for patients who began nivolumab under 1 year after ASCT. By C4D1, diversity of CD4+ TCRs had risen significantly, whereas that of CD8+ TCRs had not.

There are 13 residues in the CDR3. CDR1 is MGHRA and CDR2 is YSYEKL in the germline V gene. V lost 7 bases to trimming and J lost 4 bases, with 11 bases between them. Every patient experienced relapse after autologous stem cell transplantation, and brentuximab vedotin exposure varied. The rearrangement links TRBV4-1 to TRBJ1-3; D unclear. The input for sequencing was peripheral blood mononuclear cells (PBMCs), taken at baseline. The receptor comes from a human donor with classical Hodgkin lymphoma. CDR3 nucleotide sequence: TGCGCCAGCACCGTTCCGGGAGGAAACACCATATATTTT. Translation gives CASTVPGGNTIYF.